One T cell receptor (beta chain) is described in this entry. This record comes from a study of blood T cell repertoires in COVID-19. TCRdb keeps only in-frame clones here, not all; method: immunoSEQ multiplex PCR. In the table there are about 55,000 clones, about 87% of which are singletons. Per germline, CDR1 WNHNN and CDR2 SYGVQD (reference sequence). Trimming took 6 bases from V and 6 from J; bases not matched to a gene: 0. The CDR3 runs 12 residues. The sample comprised peripheral blood. J is TRBJ1-4 and V is TRBV10-1; TRBD1 matches 8 bases. This receptor was obtained from a man aged 35-49 years with COVID-19, enrolled during active disease. CDR3 bases: TGCGCCAGCAGGGACAGGGATGAAAAACTGTTTTTT. Amino acid sequence: CASRDRDEKLFF.